This is a list of T cell receptor beta chains from one sample in a study of blood T cell repertoires in COVID-19. Clones were sequenced by immunoSEQ multiplex PCR, and TCRdb holds only the in-frame ones, with some missing. The profile covers roughly 150,000 clones, with around 84% appearing a single time and approximately 19% taken by the ten largest. The sample consisted of peripheral blood. The source of these receptors is an elderly woman with acute or convalescent COVID-19. Both conserved end residues are part of each CDR3. The order of the fields is clone size, D gene, V gene, J gene, CDR3 protein, CDR3 DNA. A D gene is named only where the DNA matches it firmly. The size field is filled for only some rows; it gives once, few, many or a size class.

NA	TRBD1	TRBV11-2	TRBJ1-2	CASSRTGPPGGYTF	TGTGCCAGCAGCCGGACAGGGCCGCCTGGAGGCTACACCTTC
NA	NA	TRBV5-1	TRBJ1-4	CASSLGGQSNEKLFF	TGCGCCAGCAGCTTGGGCGGACAGAGCAATGAAAAACTGTTTTTT
NA	TRBD1	TRBV6-5	TRBJ1-1	CASSPDRANTEAFF	TGTGCCAGCAGTCCAGACAGGGCGAACACTGAAGCTTTCTTT
NA	NA	TRBV7-9	TRBJ1-2	CASSLGVVGVGGYTF	TGTGCCAGCAGCTTAGGGGTCGTCGGGGTCGGTGGCTACACCTTC
NA	NA	TRBV12-3/TRBV12-4	TRBJ1-2	CASSTGKYGYTF	TGTGCCAGCTCCACAGGGAAGTATGGCTACACCTTC
once	NA	TRBV6-5	TRBJ2-5	CASSIRETQYF	TGTGCCAGCAGTATCAGGGAGACCCAGTACTTC
NA	TRBD1	TRBV13	TRBJ1-2	CASSNYRDRSAGYTF	TGTGCCAGCAGCAACTATAGGGACAGGTCTGCTGGCTACACCTTC
NA	NA	TRBV19	TRBJ1-1	CASTGHTEAFF	TGTGCCAGTACAGGGCACACTGAAGCTTTCTTT
NA	NA	TRBV3-1/TRBV3-2	TRBJ1-1	CASSSGETEAFF	TGTGCCAGCAGCAGTGGAGAGACTGAAGCTTTCTTT
NA	NA	TRBV7-3	TRBJ2-2	CASSSTNTGELFF	TGTGCCAGCAGCTCCACGAACACCGGGGAGCTGTTTTTT
once	TRBD1	TRBV11-2	TRBJ2-1	CASGSGTDYVNEQFF	TGTGCCAGCGGGTCCGGGACAGACTACGTCAATGAGCAGTTCTTC
NA	NA	TRBV5-5	TRBJ2-5	CASSLFPGDQETQYF	TGTGCCAGCAGCTTGTTTCCGGGGGACCAAGAGACCCAGTACTTC
NA	TRBD2	TRBV10-2	TRBJ2-7	CASRPGGGTYEQYF	TGCGCCAGCAGACCCGGGGGGGGCACCTACGAGCAGTACTTC
NA	NA	TRBV5-1	TRBJ2-1	CASTPSGNEQFF	TGCGCCAGCACCCCGAGCGGGAATGAGCAGTTCTTC
NA	NA	TRBV27	TRBJ1-2	CASSANSLTYTF	TGTGCCAGCAGTGCAAACAGCTTAACCTACACCTTC
once	NA	TRBV28	TRBJ1-1	CASSLTGRAFF	TGTGCCAGCAGTTTAACAGGGCGAGCTTTCTTT
NA	NA	TRBV11-2	TRBJ2-1	CASSLSTGVAYNEQFF	TGTGCCAGCAGCCTGTCCACCGGGGTGGCGTACAATGAGCAGTTCTTC
NA	TRBD1	TRBV10-2	TRBJ1-6	CASSLETGGNSPLHF	TGCGCCAGCAGTTTAGAGACAGGGGGTAATTCACCCCTCCACTTT
NA	NA	TRBV15	TRBJ1-2	CATSSQGAINYGYTF	TGTGCCACCAGCTCTCAGGGCGCAATTAACTATGGCTACACCTTC